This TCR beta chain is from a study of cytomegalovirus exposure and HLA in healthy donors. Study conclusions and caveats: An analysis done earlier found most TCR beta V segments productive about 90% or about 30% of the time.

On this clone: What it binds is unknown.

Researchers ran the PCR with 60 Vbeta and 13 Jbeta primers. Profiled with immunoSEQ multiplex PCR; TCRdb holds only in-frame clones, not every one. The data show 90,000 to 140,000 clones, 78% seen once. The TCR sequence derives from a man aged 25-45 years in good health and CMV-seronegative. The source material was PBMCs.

The CDR3 protein is CASSLKPHGQGAYGYTF. CDR3 DNA: TGTGCCAGCAGTCTTAAACCCCATGGACAGGGGGCTTATGGCTACACCTTC. V is TRBV2 and J is TRBJ1-2; 11 nucleotides agree with TRBD1. CDR1 and CDR2 from the germline V gene are SNHLY and FYNNEI. Unmatched junction bases numbered 13, after V lost 5 bases and J lost 5 bases. This CDR3 contains 17 residues.